Here is one T cell receptor (beta chain) with its context. This clonotype came up a few times. Its cognate antigen has yet to be identified. Per-nucleotide qualities are absent, and no much larger clonotype sits a single base away. Ficoll-Paque density gradient centrifugation was used to isolate PBMCs. The data stem from a study of T-cell memory formation after mild COVID-19 (TCRdb year 2021). Study-level background: TCR sequence clusters from the two donors were found to be largely donor specific. T-cell clones expanding and contracting after mild COVID-19 in two donors were tracked by longitudinal TCRalpha and TCRbeta repertoire sequencing. Two young, previously healthy adult volunteers, one female and one male, were included in the cohort. Beyond this particular receptor, the publication reports: Contracting CD4+ clones appeared mostly in the CM and EM memory subsets, whereas CD8+ clones were enriched in EMRA. The second-wave clones that peaked on day 37 were not confirmed to be SARS-CoV-2 specific. Balanced CD4/CD8 phenotypes were observed for clones contracting from day 15 to 85, whereas a bias towards CD4+ was observed for a second wave of clones expanding from day 15 to 37. The study included only a couple of mild cases, and larger cohorts that include severe cases with pre-infection samples were judged to be necessary. Some responding clones were detected in pre-infection memory, which suggested that pre-existing cross-reactive memory T cells had joined the SARS-CoV-2 response.

Sequencing used an Illumina NovaSeq 6000. TCRalpha and TCRbeta cDNA libraries were built by 5'RACE with constant-segment primers, adding sample barcodes and unique molecular identifiers. RNA was extracted from every sample with Trizol reagent. Amplification of the libraries took two PCR steps, and the second step added a second sample barcode plus Illumina TruSeq adapters. Sequencing of libraries was performed on an Illumina NovaSeq with 2 x 150 bp paired-end reads. In the original analysis: The reads were demultiplexed and collapsed into UMI-guided consensus sequences using migec v1.2.7. With mixcr v2.1.11, UMI consensuses were aligned to TRA and TRB V and J templates and assembled into clonotypes. Clonotypes were classified as expanded or contracted when called significant by both edgeR and NoisET, with noise models trained on biological replicates. For edgeR calls, a false discovery rate-adjusted p below 0.01 and a log2 fold-change threshold of 1 were applied. PCA with hierarchical clustering of max-normalized trajectories of the 1000 most abundant clonotypes was used as exploratory dynamics analysis. The CD4 or CD8 phenotype of responding clones was assigned using the separately sequenced CD4+ and CD8+ repertoires. TCRdb trimmed public reads at Q25 via fastp, called clones via MiXCR and kept in-frame beta chains. Under each unique CDR3 protein, matching rows form one entry showing the most common genes and DNA. Here the V and J calls rest on TCRdb's processing, not on the authors' analysis. This sample gives almost 550,000 distinct CDR3 sequences in total; roughly 22% of them show up just once. The ten largest clones take up approximately 13% of the sample.

The CDR3 holds 16 amino acids from the cysteine to the phenylalanine. Here the CDR3 DNA is all that survives: 48 bases in frame from base 1. The germline V gene gives CDR1 as SGHTA and CDR2 as FQGNSA. V is trimmed back by 5 bases and J by 4 bases, and the junction contains 10 bases that no gene match accounts for. This receptor chain uses TRBV7-2 and TRBJ2-5; TRBD2 matches 10 bases in the middle. This clonotype originated in an adult woman who had mild COVID-19 (a few samples of this study predate the infection). The sample titles of this study are shuffled in the database, so cell type and time point are left out; the donor was told from shared clones. The sample was PBMCs or a T cell subset sorted from them (not recorded which). CDR3 loop: CASSPRGSGGRETQYF. The nucleotide sequence reads as follows: TGTGCCAGCAGCCCTCGAGGTAGCGGGGGGAGAGAGACCCAGTACTTC. Beyond the CDR3, the reference TRBV7-2 and TRBJ2-5 genes provide the residues; the full variable domain reads: GAGVSQSPSNKVTEKGKDVELRCDPISGHTALYWYRQSLGQGLEFLIYFQGNSAPDKSGLPSDRFSAERTGGSVSTLTIQRTQQEDSAVYLCASSPRGSGGRETQYFGPGTRLLVL.